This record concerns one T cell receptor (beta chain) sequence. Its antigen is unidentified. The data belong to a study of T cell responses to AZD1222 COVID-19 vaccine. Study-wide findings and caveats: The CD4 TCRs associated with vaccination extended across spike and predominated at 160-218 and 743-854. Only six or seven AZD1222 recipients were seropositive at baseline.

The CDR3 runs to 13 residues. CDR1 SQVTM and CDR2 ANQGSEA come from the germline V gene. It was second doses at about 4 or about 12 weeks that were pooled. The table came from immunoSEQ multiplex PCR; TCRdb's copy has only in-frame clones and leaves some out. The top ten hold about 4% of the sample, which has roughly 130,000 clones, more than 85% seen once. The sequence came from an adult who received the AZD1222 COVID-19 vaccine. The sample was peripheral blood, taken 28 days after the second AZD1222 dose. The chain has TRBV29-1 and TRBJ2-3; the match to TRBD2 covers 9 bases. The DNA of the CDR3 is TGCAGTCAAACTAGCGGGAGCACAGATACGCAGTATTTT. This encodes CSQTSGSTDTQYF.